The present TCR beta chain was sequenced within a study of beta chain features in type 1 diabetes. CDR1 is LGHNA and CDR2 is YSLEER in the germline V gene. This CDR3 is built from 13 residues. The V end lost 1 base, the J end lost 1 base, and 4 bases lay between the germline ends. A word on this clone: As yet, its antigen is unknown.

General study points: In comparison with healthy donors, patients had naive, central memory and Treg TCRB repertoires that appeared more similar. It was not settled here whether HLA type affects TCRB rearrangement. Shorter TCRB CDR3s, moderately but significantly so, marked every one of the four CD4+ subsets in Type 1 diabetes patients.

The authors reverse transcribed all of the isolated RNA, so sequencing captured expressed TCRB transcripts. Here immunoSEQ multiplex PCR was the method, and the copy in TCRdb shows in-frame clones only, minus some. Seen here are around 300,000 clones, about 7.8% observed once, and the top ten hold approximately 1%. The rearrangement uses TRBV4-3 and TRBJ1-1, with D unclear. Sequencing input: central memory CD4+ T cells from blood. The TCR comes from a woman aged 18-29 years in good health. The CDR3 region is CASSQGRNTEAFF. The CDR3 coding sequence is TGCGCCAGCAGCCAAGGACGGAACACTGAAGCTTTCTTT.